This note documents a single T cell receptor beta chain sequence. Sequenced by immunoSEQ multiplex PCR; TCRdb stores in-frame clones only, minus some. The data hold roughly 56,000 clones, with around 90% observed a single time. These data belong to a study of OX40 agonist ivuxolimab in advanced cancers. The CDR3 runs to 15 residues. V shed 0 bases and J shed 5 bases, with 16 bases lying between them. In germline, CDR1 is SQVTM, CDR2 ANQGSEA. The clonotype comes from an adult with an advanced solid tumor such as melanoma, head and neck, liver or kidney cancer. The J gene is TRBJ1-2, the V gene TRBV29-1; D remains ambiguous. This specimen was CD4+ or CD8+ T cells sorted from blood, taken in a trial of the OX40 agonist ivuxolimab. DNA of the CDR3: TGCAGCGTTGAAGAGCGCTCGGCCAGGAGATATGGCTACACCTTC. This encodes CSVEERSARRYGYTF.